This TCR beta chain was sequenced in a study of T cells in Graves' hyperthyroidism and ophthalmopathy. A note on this clonotype: Its antigen is not known.

This CDR3 is built from 16 residues. V lost 2 bases to trimming and J lost 4 bases, with 15 bases between them. Germline V gene sequence: CDR1 MNHNY, CDR2 SVGAGI (reference sequence). Diagnoses used clinical symptoms, serum thyroxine and TRAb, thyroid ultrasound and orbital computed tomography. Findings and caveats of the study: By a 13 V-J model, ophthalmopathy was set apart from stable hyperthyroidism. Onset of ophthalmopathy came a median 6.5 months after the model predicted it.

The investigators amplified TCR beta CDR3 regions from RNA transcripts. Researchers ran a first-round RT-PCR on the TCR CDR3 using the HTBI primer set. TCRdb re-called the multiplex PCR reads with MiXCR, one entry per CDR3 protein. Of about half a million distinct CDR3 sequences listed, 22% are singletons. The receptor was isolated from a woman between 70 and 85 years old with Graves' ophthalmopathy. This sequence joins TRBV6-6 and TRBJ2-1; D possibly corresponds to TRBD2 (6 bases). The sequenced sample was blood. The CDR3 protein is CASSYVGGLFYNEQFF. The CDR3 DNA sequence: TGTGCCAGCAGTTACGTTGGGGGACTTTTTTACAATGAGCAGTTCTTC.